This passage covers 20 T cell receptor beta chains from one sample sequenced in a study of response to subunit inactivated influenza vaccine. Via MiXCR, TCRdb re-called the RT-PCR reads, giving one row per CDR3 protein. The repertoire includes about 190,000 distinct CDR3 sequences, approximately 15% of them detected once, and 20% to 30% sits in the top ten. The source was CD8+ T cells sorted from PBMCs, collected 5 to 6 days after vaccination. These receptors were obtained from a man aged 45-65 years who received an inactivated influenza vaccine.

This clonotype was observed a handful of times. CDR3: CASSLGASVYEQYF. DNA for the CDR3: TGTGCCAGCAGCCTCGGGGCAAGCGTCTACGAGCAGTACTTC. The chain couples TRBV27 to TRBJ2-7, with D possibly being TRBD1 or TRBD2 (5 bases each). V was pared by 6 bases and J by 3 bases, with 15 bases between. Germline V lookup: CDR1 MNHEY, CDR2 SMNVEV (reference sequence). The CDR3 spans 14 residues.

This rearrangement joins TRBV11-2 to TRBJ2-1, with a tentative D call TRBD2 (6 bases). V was cut by 5 bases and J by 1 base, with 18 bases left in between. The length of the CDR3 is 17 residues. Germline assignment: CDR1 SGHAT and CDR2 FQNNGV. CDR3 sequence (DNA): TGTGCCAGCAGCCCCTCCGCGGGGCAGCTGTCCTACAATGAGCAGTTCTTC. The encoded protein is CASSPSAGQLSYNEQFF. Combining the CDR3 with reference TRBV11-2 and TRBJ2-1 gives the whole variable domain EAGVAQSPRYKIIEKRQSVAFWCNPISGHATLYWYQQILGQGPKLLIQFQNNGVVDDSQLPKDRFSAERLKGVDSTLKIQPAKLEDSAVYLCASSPSAGQLSYNEQFFGPGTRLTVL.

This clonotype was detected a few times. This sequence joins TRBV6-5 and TRBJ2-7, with D tentatively TRBD1 or TRBD2 (6 bases each). CDR3 size: 16 residues. V gave up 4 bases and J gave up 3 bases, with 19 bases separating them. Germline assignment: CDR1 MNHEY and CDR2 SVGAGI. The CDR3 loop reads CASSLGLGGTGYEQYF. CDR3 DNA: TGTGCCAGCAGTTTGGGGTTGGGGGGCACGGGCTACGAGCAGTACTTC.

The gene calls are TRBV28 and TRBJ2-7; 7 bases line up with TRBD2. This CDR3 spans 16 amino acids. Germline CDR1 and CDR2: MDHEN and SYDVKM. V dropped 7 bases and J dropped 0; count of bases not matched to a gene: 12. CDR3: CASNTRGGGYSYEQYF. The CDR3 DNA reads as TGTGCCAGCAACACACGTGGGGGAGGGTACTCCTACGAGCAGTACTTC.

With regard to this clonotype: Sequence at one end of the junction differs from germline and may be a read error. The chain has TRBV7-7 and TRBJ2-3, with D maybe TRBD2 (6 bases). The CDR3 spans 17 residues. Germline-derived CDR1 and CDR2 are SSHAT and FNYEAQ (reference sequence). The CDR3 DNA reads as TGTGCTAGCAGCCCCAAGGGGTTCGGCGGGACCTGGGATACGCAGTATTTT. Protein product: CASSPKGFGGTWDTQYF. Full variable domain (outside the CDR3, taken from reference TRBV7-7 and TRBJ2-3): GAGVSQSPRYKVTKRGQDVTLRCDPISSHATLYWYQQALGQGPEFLTYFNYEAQPDKSGLPSDRFSAERPEGSISTLTIQRTEQRDSAMYRCASSPKGFGGTWDTQYFGPGTRLTVL.

This clonotype was observed a few times. The chain employs TRBV12-3 or TRBV12-4 and TRBJ1-1, with D possibly being TRBD1 (5 bases). The CDR3 spans 10 residues. Trimming removed 5 bases from V and 7 bases from J, with 5 bases in between. The CDR3 DNA reads as TGTGCCAGCAGTGGGGGTGAAGCTTTCTTT. Amino acid sequence: CASSGGEAFF.

The rearrangement uses TRBV6-5 and TRBJ2-7; no firm D call. The CDR3 has 13 residues. V was trimmed by 4 bases and J by 2 bases, leaving 9 bases between them. Germline CDR1 and CDR2: MNHEY and SVGAGI. The DNA of the CDR3 is TGTGCCAGCAGTTCCTCAGAAGCCTACGAGCAGTACTTC. Encoded protein: CASSSSEAYEQYF.

The chain carries TRBV20-1 and TRBJ2-5, with D perhaps being TRBD1 or TRBD2 (6 bases each). V lost 0 bases, J lost 4 bases, and 24 bases lay in between. The CDR3 has 18 amino acids. CDR1 and CDR2 (germline): DFQATT, SNEGSKA (reference sequence). This chain's CDR3 is CSARDRDPGAVWVETQYF. The DNA for the CDR3 is TGCAGTGCTAGAGATCGAGACCCGGGGGCGGTATGGGTAGAGACCCAGTACTTC.

This rearrangement joins TRBV10-3 to TRBJ1-1; 7 positions agree with TRBD1. J gave up 0 bases and V 3 bases, and 13 bases lay outside the gene matches. This CDR3 has 18 amino acids. The germline gives CDR1 ENHRY, CDR2 SYGVKD. The CDR3 protein is CAISDIRLGQPLNTEAFF. The DNA for the CDR3 is TGTGCCATCAGTGACATTCGCTTGGGACAGCCACTGAACACTGAAGCTTTCTTT.

This clonotype was seen repeatedly, ten times or more. The V gene is TRBV29-1, the J gene TRBJ2-1; D gene uncertain. This CDR3 comprises 10 residues. Germline CDR1 and CDR2: SQVTM and ANQGSEA. The V end was cut by 7 bases, the J end by 5 bases, with 6 bases between. The CDR3 reads CSANDNEQFF. CDR3 nucleotide sequence: TGCAGCGCGAACGACAATGAGCAGTTCTTC.

This clonotype occurred a few times. This chain uses TRBV4-1 with TRBJ2-5; 13 nucleotides agree with TRBD2. Per the germline V gene, CDR1 is MGHRA and CDR2 is YSYEKL. The trim removed 1 base at V and 5 bases at J, leaving 10 bases unmatched. This CDR3 comprises 18 residues. CDR3 protein: CASSQVSTSGGAFETQYF. The CDR3 region has the DNA TGCGCCAGCAGCCAAGTATCAACTAGCGGGGGGGCTTTCGAGACCCAGTACTTC.

V is TRBV14 and J is TRBJ1-6; TRBD1 agrees at 9 bases. Germline-derived CDR1 and CDR2 are SGHDN and FVKESK. Trimming removed 4 bases from V and 6 bases from J; junction bases left unmatched: 4. The CDR3 extends over 15 amino acids. The CDR3 DNA follows: TGTGCCAGCAGCCTCCAGGACAGGGGTAATTCACCCCTCCACTTT. It codes for CASSLQDRGNSPLHF.

J is TRBJ2-7 and V is TRBV25-1; D is unresolved. Trimming cost V 4 bases and J 5 bases, with 6 bases left between them. CDR1 and CDR2 (germline): MGHDK, SYGVNS. This CDR3 is 11 amino acids long. Written as DNA, the CDR3 is TGTGCCAGCAGTGGGTTTAACGAGCAGTACTTC. This encodes CASSGFNEQYF.

The chain recombines TRBV11-2 with TRBJ2-7; the D is unclear. Trimming took off 1 base at V and 2 bases at J, with 6 bases between the two ends. Germline CDR1 is SGHAT and CDR2 is FQNNGV. The CDR3 is 13 residues long. CDR3 amino acids: CASSLARPYEQYF. The CDR3 region has the DNA TGTGCCAGCAGCTTAGCCAGGCCCTACGAGCAGTACTTC.

This clonotype was seen a few times. The chain employs TRBV5-5 and TRBJ1-2; TRBD1 matches 7 bases. The V gene's germline CDR1 is SGHKS and CDR2 YYEKEE (reference sequence). The ends lost 7 bases at V and 6 bases at J; junction bases unmatched: 6. The CDR3 spans 12 residues. The CDR3, as DNA: TGTGCCAGCGGGTCCAGGGGGGATGGCTACACCTTC. This sequence encodes CASGSRGDGYTF. Based on the CDR3 plus reference TRBV5-5 and TRBJ1-2, the full variable domain is DAGVTQSPTHLIKTRGQQVTLRCSPISGHKSVSWYQQVLGQGPQFIFQYYEKEERGRGNFPDRFSARQFPNYSSELNVNALLLGDSALYLCASGSRGDGYTFGSGTRLTVV.

The chain joins TRBV7-9 to TRBJ2-1; D tentatively fits TRBD1 or TRBD2 (6 bases each). Germline V gene sequence: CDR1 SEHNR, CDR2 FQNEAQ (reference sequence). The CDR3 is 17 amino acids. V was pared by 5 bases and J by 4 bases, with 21 bases between. The CDR3 protein is CASSPRGQEGRYNEQFF. As DNA, the CDR3 is TGTGCCAGCAGCCCCAGGGGTCAGGAGGGACGATACAATGAGCAGTTCTTC.

The chain is built from TRBV2 and TRBJ2-3; 8 bases line up with TRBD2. This CDR3 comprises 15 residues. The trim removed 3 bases at V and 6 bases at J, leaving 8 bases unmatched. From germline, CDR1 is SNHLY and CDR2 FYNNEI. CDR3 in DNA: TGTGCCAGCAGTGAGGAAGCGGGAGCTTTGGATACGCAGTATTTT. As protein: CASSEEAGALDTQYF.

This clonotype came up many times. The chain couples TRBV4-1 to TRBJ2-7, with D hard to call. V dropped 2 bases and J dropped 4 bases, with 9 bases sitting between them. The CDR3 has 13 residues. CDR1 and CDR2 (germline): MGHRA, YSYEKL. This CDR3 is CASSQIAGYEQYF. CDR3 nucleotide sequence: TGCGCCAGCAGCCAAATTGCTGGATACGAGCAGTACTTC.

There are many counts of this clonotype. The chain links TRBV29-1 to TRBJ2-7; TRBD1 might be the D (7 bases). The ends were cut back, 3 bases at V and 2 bases at J, with 14 bases in the middle. This CDR3 comprises 14 residues. Germline V CDR1 and CDR2: SQVTM, ANQGSEA. The CDR3 DNA sequence: TGCAGCGTTGAGGGGCAGGGGGGTACCTACGAGCAGTACTTC. Its translation: CSVEGQGGTYEQYF.

This clonotype has more than one count but fewer than ten. The chain has TRBV14 and TRBJ2-7, with 9 positions matching TRBD1. Germline V CDR1 and CDR2: SGHDN, FVKESK. This CDR3 spans 15 amino acids. The V and J ends lost 1 base and 3 bases, in that order; junction bases with no gene match: 4. The chain's CDR3 is CASSQGTGAFYEQYF. The CDR3 nucleotides read TGTGCCAGCAGCCAAGGGACAGGGGCCTTCTACGAGCAGTACTTC.